These T cell receptor beta chains were read from a single sample in a study of PD-1 blockade in classical Hodgkin lymphoma. TCRdb's table, derived via immunoSEQ multiplex PCR, lists solely in-frame clones and lacks some. The table shows 35,000 to 50,000 clones, with around three quarters occurring only once. The sample here was peripheral blood mononuclear cells (PBMCs), taken before the second cycle of nivolumab. The source is a human donor with classical Hodgkin lymphoma. Each CDR3 is given with its conserved first and last residue. D genes are given only for firm matches. Only part of the rows carry a size: once, few, many, or a class if the clone is expanded.

cdr3_aa cdr3_nt j_call d_call v_call clone_size
CASMDLGISTDTQYF TGCGCCAGCATGGATTTGGGGATAAGCACAGATACGCAGTATTTT TRBJ2-3 NA TRBV5-1 NA
CASSLIGEEVAGTEQYF TGTGCCAGCAGCTTAATTGGAGAAGAGGTAGCGGGAACCGAGCAGTACTTC TRBJ2-7 TRBD2 TRBV5-6 NA
CASSRGQGGAFF TGTGCCAGCAGCCGGGGACAGGGGGGAGCTTTCTTT TRBJ1-1 TRBD1 TRBV5-4 few
CASSRSKDTQYF TGTGCCAGCAGCCGATCCAAAGATACGCAGTATTTT TRBJ2-3 NA TRBV7-9 NA
CASSLRGRYTEAFF TGTGCCAGCAGCTTGCGGGGGAGGTACACTGAAGCTTTCTTT TRBJ1-1 NA TRBV5-6 NA
CASRQGTVYGYTF TGTGCCAGCAGGCAGGGGACAGTCTATGGCTACACCTTC TRBJ1-2 TRBD1 TRBV11-2 few
CAWTRGSYNEQFF TGTGCCTGGACTCGTGGGAGCTACAATGAGCAGTTCTTC TRBJ2-1 NA TRBV30 NA
CASSPPGGYQETQYF TGTGCCAGCTCACCACCCGGGGGCTACCAAGAGACCCAGTACTTC TRBJ2-5 NA TRBV18 NA
CSVEASQGAMYEQYF TGCAGCGTTGAAGCGTCACAGGGGGCAATGTACGAGCAGTACTTC TRBJ2-7 TRBD1 TRBV29-1 NA
CSVEGHREMTEAFF TGCAGCGTTGAAGGACACAGGGAGATGACTGAAGCTTTCTTT TRBJ1-1 NA TRBV29-1 NA
CATSRDRGNTEAFF TGTGCCACCAGCAGGGACAGGGGGAACACTGAAGCTTTCTTT TRBJ1-1 TRBD1 TRBV15 NA
CASSLGAEAFF TGTGCCAGCAGCTTGGGGGCGGAAGCTTTCTTT TRBJ1-1 NA TRBV5-4 NA
CASSRKGVLSYNEQFF TGTGCCAGCAGCAGGAAGGGGGTTTTAAGTTACAATGAGCAGTTCTTC TRBJ2-1 NA TRBV9 NA
CASSWLQETQYF TGTGCCAGCAGCTGGCTGCAAGAGACCCAGTACTTC TRBJ2-5 NA TRBV7-8 NA
CASHKRGSQISNEKLFF TGTGCCAGCCACAAAAGGGGGTCGCAGATCTCCAATGAAAAACTGTTTTTT TRBJ1-4 NA TRBV19 NA
CASSLRGLDKQYF TGTGCCAGCAGCTTGCGGGGACTAGACAAGCAGTACTTC TRBJ2-7 TRBD2 TRBV7-2 NA
CASSPGGATGELFF TGTGCCAGCAGCCCGGGGGGGGCCACCGGGGAGCTGTTTTTT TRBJ2-2 TRBD2 TRBV9 NA
CASSPSTTDTQYF TGTGCCAGCAGCCCAAGTACTACAGATACGCAGTATTTT TRBJ2-3 NA TRBV7-8 NA
CASSDRVGGAQYF TGTGCCAGCAGCGACAGGGTAGGCGGGGCGCAGTATTTT TRBJ2-3 NA TRBV5-6 few
CASNIAGTYEQYF TGTGCCAGTAATATAGCGGGGACCTACGAGCAGTACTTC TRBJ2-7 TRBD2 TRBV6-5 few
CASSRTGGNQPQHF TGTGCCAGTAGTAGGACAGGGGGCAATCAGCCCCAGCATTTT TRBJ1-5 TRBD1 TRBV19 few
CASSIETKGGDEQFF TGTGCCAGCAGCATCGAGACGAAGGGGGGAGATGAGCAGTTCTTC TRBJ2-1 NA TRBV7-6 NA
CASSSTQQPHYEQYF TGTGCCAGCAGCTCCACACAACAACCCCACTACGAGCAGTACTTC TRBJ2-7 NA TRBV13 few
CASSVSGSYQETQYF TGTGCCAGCAGCGTTTCAGGTTCTTACCAAGAGACCCAGTACTTC TRBJ2-5 NA TRBV9 NA
CASVETPGELFF TGTGCCAGCGTGGAGACTCCCGGGGAGCTGTTTTTT TRBJ2-2 NA TRBV6-6 NA
CAGGTGEADTQYF TGTGCCGGAGGGACAGGGGAGGCCGATACGCAGTATTTT TRBJ2-3 TRBD1 TRBV10-3 NA
CAISPSQTGEVAEAFF TGTGCCATCAGCCCGAGCCAGACAGGGGAAGTGGCTGAAGCTTTCTTT TRBJ1-1 TRBD1 TRBV10-3 NA
CASSLFMNTEAFF TGTGCCAGCAGTTTATTTATGAACACTGAAGCTTTCTTT TRBJ1-1 NA TRBV28 NA
CASNPGTGLQPQHF TGTGCCAGCAACCCCGGGACAGGGCTTCAGCCCCAGCATTTT TRBJ1-5 TRBD1 TRBV5-8 medium-sized
CASSVRIGNTIYF TGTGCCAGCAGCGTACGGATTGGGAACACCATATATTTT TRBJ1-3 NA TRBV9 few
CASSFVGEETQYF TGCGCCAGCAGCTTCGTGGGGGAAGAGACCCAGTACTTC TRBJ2-5 NA TRBV5-1 NA
CASSPGRNEQFF TGTGCCAGCAGCCCGGGGAGGAATGAGCAGTTCTTC TRBJ2-1 NA TRBV7-9 NA
CASSLPQGQGAETQYF TGTGCCAGCAGCCTACCGCAAGGACAGGGGGCCGAGACCCAGTACTTC TRBJ2-5 TRBD1 TRBV7-2 NA